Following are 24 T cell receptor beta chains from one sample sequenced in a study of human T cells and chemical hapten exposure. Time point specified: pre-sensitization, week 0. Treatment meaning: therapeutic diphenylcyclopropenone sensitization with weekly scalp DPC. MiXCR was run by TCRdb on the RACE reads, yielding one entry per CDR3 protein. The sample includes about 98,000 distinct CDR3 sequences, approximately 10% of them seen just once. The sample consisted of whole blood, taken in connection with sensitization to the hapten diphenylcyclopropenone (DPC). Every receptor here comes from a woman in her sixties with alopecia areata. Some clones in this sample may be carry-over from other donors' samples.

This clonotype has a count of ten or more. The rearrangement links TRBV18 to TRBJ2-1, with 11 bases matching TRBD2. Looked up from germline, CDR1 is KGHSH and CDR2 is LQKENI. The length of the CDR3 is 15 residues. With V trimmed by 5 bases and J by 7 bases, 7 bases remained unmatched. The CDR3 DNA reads TGTGCCAGCTCAGCTCGACTAGCGGGGTTAAATGAGCAGTTCTTC. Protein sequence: CASSARLAGLNEQFF.

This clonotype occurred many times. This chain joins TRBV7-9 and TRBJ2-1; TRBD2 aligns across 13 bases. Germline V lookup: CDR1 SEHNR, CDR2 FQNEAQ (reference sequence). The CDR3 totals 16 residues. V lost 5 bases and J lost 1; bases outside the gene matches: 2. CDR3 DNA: TGTGCCAGCAGCCGGACTAGCGGGGGTTCCTACAATGAGCAGTTCTTC. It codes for CASSRTSGGSYNEQFF.

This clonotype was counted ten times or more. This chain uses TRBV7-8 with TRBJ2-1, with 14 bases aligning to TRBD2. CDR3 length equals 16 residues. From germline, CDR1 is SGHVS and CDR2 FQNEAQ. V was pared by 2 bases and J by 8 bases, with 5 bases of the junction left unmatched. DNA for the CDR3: TGTGCCAGCAGCTTACCCCGACTAGCGGGGGGGCATGAGCAGTTCTTC. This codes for CASSLPRLAGGHEQFF.

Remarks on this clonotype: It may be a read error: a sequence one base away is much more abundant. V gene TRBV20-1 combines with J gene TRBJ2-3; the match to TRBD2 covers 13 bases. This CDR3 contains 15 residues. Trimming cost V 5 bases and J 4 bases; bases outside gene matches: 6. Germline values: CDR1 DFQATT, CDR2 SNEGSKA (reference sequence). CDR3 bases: TGCAGTGCTGCTGGACTAGCGGGGGAATCAGATACGCAGTATTTT. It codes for CSAAGLAGESDTQYF.

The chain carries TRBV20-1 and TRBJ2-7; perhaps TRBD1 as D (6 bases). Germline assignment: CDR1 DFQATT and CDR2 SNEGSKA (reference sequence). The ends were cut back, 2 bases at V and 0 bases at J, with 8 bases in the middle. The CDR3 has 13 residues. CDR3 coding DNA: TGCAGTGCTAGAAGGGACACCTCCTACGAGCAGTACTTC. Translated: CSARRDTSYEQYF.

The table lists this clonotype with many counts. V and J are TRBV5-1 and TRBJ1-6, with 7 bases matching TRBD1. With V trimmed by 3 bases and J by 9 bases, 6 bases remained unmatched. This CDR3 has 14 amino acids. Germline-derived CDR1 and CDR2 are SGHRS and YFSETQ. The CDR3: CASSYGGTASPLHF. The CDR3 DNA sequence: TGCGCCAGCAGCTACGGAGGGACAGCTTCACCCCTCCACTTT.

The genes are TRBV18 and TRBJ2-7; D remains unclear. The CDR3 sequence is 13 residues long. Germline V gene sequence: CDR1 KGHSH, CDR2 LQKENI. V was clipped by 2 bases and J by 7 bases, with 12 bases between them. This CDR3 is CASSPGADREQYF. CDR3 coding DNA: TGTGCCAGCTCACCAGGTGCAGATCGGGAGCAGTACTTC. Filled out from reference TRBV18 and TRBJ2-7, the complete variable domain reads NAGVMQNPRHLVRRRGQEARLRCSPMKGHSHVYWYRQLPEEGLKFMVYLQKENIIDESGMPKERFSAEFPKEGPSILRIQQVVRGDSAAYFCASSPGADREQYFGPGTRLTVT.

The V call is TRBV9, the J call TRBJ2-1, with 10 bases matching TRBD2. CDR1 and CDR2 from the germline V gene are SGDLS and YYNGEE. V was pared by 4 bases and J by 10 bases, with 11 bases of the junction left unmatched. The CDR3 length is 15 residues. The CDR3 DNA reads TGTGCCAGCAGCCCCCCAGCGGGGGGGTTGGGGGAGCAGTTCTTC. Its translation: CASSPPAGGLGEQFF. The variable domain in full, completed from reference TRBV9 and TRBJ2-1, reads DSGVTQTPKHLITATGQRVTLRCSPRSGDLSVYWYQQSLDQGLQFLIQYYNGEERAKGNILERFSAQQFPDLHSELNLSSLELGDSALYFCASSPPAGGLGEQFFGPGTRLTVL.

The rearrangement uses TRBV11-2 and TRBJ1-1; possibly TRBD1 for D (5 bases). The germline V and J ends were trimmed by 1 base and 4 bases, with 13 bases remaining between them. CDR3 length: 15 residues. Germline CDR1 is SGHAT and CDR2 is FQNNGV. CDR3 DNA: TGTGCCAGCAGCTTAGTAGGGCAGGGAGGCACTGAAGCTTTCTTT. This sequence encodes CASSLVGQGGTEAFF. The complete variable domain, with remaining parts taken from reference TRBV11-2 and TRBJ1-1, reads EAGVAQSPRYKIIEKRQSVAFWCNPISGHATLYWYQQILGQGPKLLIQFQNNGVVDDSQLPKDRFSAERLKGVDSTLKIQPAKLEDSAVYLCASSLVGQGGTEAFFGQGTRLTVV.

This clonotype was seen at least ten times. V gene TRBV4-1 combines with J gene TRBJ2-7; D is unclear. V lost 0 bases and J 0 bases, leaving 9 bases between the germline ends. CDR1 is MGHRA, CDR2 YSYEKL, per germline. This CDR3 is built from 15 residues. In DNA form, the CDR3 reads TGCGCCAGCAGCCAAGAGGGAACTCGCTCCTACGAGCAGTACTTC. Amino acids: CASSQEGTRSYEQYF.

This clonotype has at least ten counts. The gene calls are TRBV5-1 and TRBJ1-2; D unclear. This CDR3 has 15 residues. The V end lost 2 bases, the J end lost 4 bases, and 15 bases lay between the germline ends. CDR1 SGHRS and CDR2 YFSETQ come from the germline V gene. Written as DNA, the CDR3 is TGCGCCAGCAGCTTTAATTCCCGGGCGGGCTATGGCTACACCTTC. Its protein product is CASSFNSRAGYGYTF.

CDR3 residues: CSASPGPAYNEQFF. The DNA for the CDR3 is TGCAGTGCTAGTCCGGGTCCAGCCTACAATGAGCAGTTCTTC. The chain joins TRBV20-1 to TRBJ2-1, with D hard to call. V was pared by 3 bases and J by 2 bases, with 11 bases between. Germline CDR1 and CDR2: DFQATT and SNEGSKA (reference sequence). The CDR3 covers 14 residues.

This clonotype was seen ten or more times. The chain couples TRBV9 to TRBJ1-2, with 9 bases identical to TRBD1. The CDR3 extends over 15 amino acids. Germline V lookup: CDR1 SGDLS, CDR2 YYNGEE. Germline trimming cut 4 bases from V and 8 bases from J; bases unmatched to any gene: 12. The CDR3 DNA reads TGTGCCAGCAGCCAACGTCCCGGGACAGGGTGGGGCTACACCTTC. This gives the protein CASSQRPGTGWGYTF.

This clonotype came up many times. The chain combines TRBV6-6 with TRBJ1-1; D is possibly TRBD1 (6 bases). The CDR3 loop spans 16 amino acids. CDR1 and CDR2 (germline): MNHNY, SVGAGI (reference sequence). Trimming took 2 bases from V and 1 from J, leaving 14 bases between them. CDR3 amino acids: CASSYRTQGKNTEAFF. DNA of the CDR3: TGTGCCAGCAGTTACCGAACCCAGGGGAAGAACACTGAAGCTTTCTTT.

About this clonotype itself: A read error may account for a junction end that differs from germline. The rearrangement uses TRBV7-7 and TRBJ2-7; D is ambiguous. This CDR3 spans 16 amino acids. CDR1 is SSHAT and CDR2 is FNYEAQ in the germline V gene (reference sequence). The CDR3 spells CASSRGIDSSSYEQYF. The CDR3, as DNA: TGTGCTAGCAGCCGTGGGATCGATTCCAGCTCCTACGAGCAGTACTTC.

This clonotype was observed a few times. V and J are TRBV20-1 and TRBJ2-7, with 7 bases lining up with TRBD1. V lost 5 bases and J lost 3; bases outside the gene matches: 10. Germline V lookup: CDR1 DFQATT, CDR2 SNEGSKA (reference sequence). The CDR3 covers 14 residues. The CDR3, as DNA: TGCAGTGCTCGGGACAGCTTAAAACACTACGAGCAGTACTTC. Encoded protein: CSARDSLKHYEQYF.

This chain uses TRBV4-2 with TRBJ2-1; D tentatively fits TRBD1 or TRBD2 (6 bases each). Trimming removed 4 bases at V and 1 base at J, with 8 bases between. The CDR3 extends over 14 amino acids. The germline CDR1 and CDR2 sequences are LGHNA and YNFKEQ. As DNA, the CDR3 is TGTGCCAGCAGCCCGGGGGCTTCCTACAATGAGCAGTTCTTC. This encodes CASSPGASYNEQFF.

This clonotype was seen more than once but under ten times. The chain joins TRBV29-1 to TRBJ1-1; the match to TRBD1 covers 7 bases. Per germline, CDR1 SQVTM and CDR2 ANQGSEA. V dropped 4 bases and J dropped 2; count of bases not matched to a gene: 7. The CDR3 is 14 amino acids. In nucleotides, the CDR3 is TGCAGCGTTGGGAAAACAGGGGAAAACACTGAAGCTTTCTTT. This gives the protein CSVGKTGENTEAFF.

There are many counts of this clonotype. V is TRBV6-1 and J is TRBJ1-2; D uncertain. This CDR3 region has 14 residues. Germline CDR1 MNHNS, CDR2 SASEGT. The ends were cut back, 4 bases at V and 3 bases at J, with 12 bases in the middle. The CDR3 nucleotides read TGTGCCAGCAGTGCGGGCTGGGCGGACTATGGCTACACCTTC. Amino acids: CASSAGWADYGYTF.

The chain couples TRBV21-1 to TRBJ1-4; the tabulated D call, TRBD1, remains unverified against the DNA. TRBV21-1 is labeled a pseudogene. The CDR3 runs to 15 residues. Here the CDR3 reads CASSDYGTGSEKLFF. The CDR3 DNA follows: TGTGCCAGCAGCGACTACGGGACAGGGAGTGAAAAACTGTTTTTT.

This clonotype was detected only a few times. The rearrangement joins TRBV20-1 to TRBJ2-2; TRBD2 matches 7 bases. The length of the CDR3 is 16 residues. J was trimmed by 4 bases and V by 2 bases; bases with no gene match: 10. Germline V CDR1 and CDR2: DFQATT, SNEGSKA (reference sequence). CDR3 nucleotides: TGCAGTGCTAGACCCTCTTGGGGGGGGGTCACCGGGGAGCTGTTTTTT. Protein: CSARPSWGGVTGELFF.

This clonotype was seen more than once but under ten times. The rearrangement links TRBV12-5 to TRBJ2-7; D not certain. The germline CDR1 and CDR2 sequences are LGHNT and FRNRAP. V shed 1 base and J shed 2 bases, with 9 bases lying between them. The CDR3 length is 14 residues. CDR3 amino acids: CASGLEGPTYEQYF. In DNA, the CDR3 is TGTGCTAGTGGTTTGGAGGGCCCCACCTACGAGCAGTACTTC.

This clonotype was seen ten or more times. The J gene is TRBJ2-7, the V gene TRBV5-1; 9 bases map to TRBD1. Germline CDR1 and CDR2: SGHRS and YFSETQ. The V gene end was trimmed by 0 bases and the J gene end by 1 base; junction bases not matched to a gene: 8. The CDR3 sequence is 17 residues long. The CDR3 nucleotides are TGCGCCAGCAGCTTGGTGGGACCCGGGACAGGGTCCTACGAGCAGTACTTC. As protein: CASSLVGPGTGSYEQYF.

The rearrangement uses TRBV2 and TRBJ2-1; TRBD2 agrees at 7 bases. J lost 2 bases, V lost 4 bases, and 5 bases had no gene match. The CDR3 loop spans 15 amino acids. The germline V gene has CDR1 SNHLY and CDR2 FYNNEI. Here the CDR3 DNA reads TGTGCCAGCAGTGCTAACGGGGGGACCTACAATGAGCAGTTCTTC. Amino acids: CASSANGGTYNEQFF.